Listed below are T cell receptor beta chains from one sample, sequenced in a study of T-cell reconstitution after alpha-beta-depleted transplantation in children. In TCRdb, the PCR reads were re-called with MiXCR into one record per CDR3 protein. The table includes approximately 93,000 distinct CDR3 sequences, about 8% detected once. The input for sequencing was PBMCs from the stem cell graft donor, taken from the stem cell graft. The origin of the receptors is a human donor who donated a stem cell graft to a child with congenital amegakaryocytic thrombocytopenia. The CDR3 runs from the conserved cysteine through the conserved F or W. The D gene is left open where the match is weak. Clone size appears in some rows only: once, few, many, or a class for an expanded clone.

j_call d_call v_call clone_size cdr3_aa cdr3_nt
TRBJ2-3 TRBD2 TRBV29-1 many CSAPTSVTSTDTQYF TGCAGCGCTCCTACTAGCGTTACTAGCACAGATACGCAGTATTTT
TRBJ1-1 NA TRBV21-1 few CASSIRQGAYTEAFF TGTGCCAGCAGCATCCGACAGGGGGCTTACACTGAAGCTTTCTTT
TRBJ1-1 NA TRBV4-2 NA CASSQHQLRPEAFF TGTGCCAGCAGCCAACACCAGCTACGCCCTGAAGCTTTCTTC
TRBJ2-1 NA TRBV7-2 many CASSLMDEQFF TGTGCCAGCAGCTTGATGGATGAGCAGTTCTTC
TRBJ2-5 TRBD1 TRBV5-1 many CASSSGDRAGETQYF TGCGCCAGCAGCTCAGGGGACAGGGCAGGAGAGACCCAGTACTTC
TRBJ2-1 TRBD1 TRBV20-1 many CSARAPTGVFYNEQFF TGCAGTGCTAGAGCACCGACAGGGGTTTTCTACAATGAGCAGTTCTTC
TRBJ1-1 NA TRBV20-1 many CSALDRSLNTEAFF TGCAGTGCACTGGACAGAAGTTTGAACACTGAAGCTTTCTTT
TRBJ1-3 TRBD1 TRBV5-1 many CASSLATGGGNTIYF TGCGCCAGCAGCTTGGCGACAGGGGGCGGAAACACCATATATTTT
TRBJ2-1 TRBD2 TRBV12-3/TRBV12-4 few CASSLGSGGAGGQFF TGTGCCAGCAGTTTGGGTAGCGGGGGGGCCGGCGGGCAGTTCTTC
TRBJ1-1 NA TRBV20-1 many CSALLGTEAFF TGCAGTGCTCTACTGGGCACTGAAGCTTTCTTT
TRBJ1-5 TRBD1 TRBV20-1 many CSARGRQGGGNQPQHF TGCAGTGCTAGAGGTAGACAGGGCGGGGGCAATCAGCCCCAGCATTTT
TRBJ1-5 NA TRBV18 few CASSPLALKANQPQHF TGTGCCAGCTCACCTCTCGCCCTAAAGGCCAATCAGCCCCAGCATTTT
TRBJ2-7 NA TRBV4-1 many CASSQEGSRQGGQYF TGCGCCAGCAGCCAAGAGGGATCGCGACAGGGAGGGCAGTACTTC
TRBJ2-1 NA TRBV5-1 many CASSLAEVRRQQFF TGCGCCAGCAGCTTGGCCGAGGTAAGGCGGCAGCAGTTCTTC
TRBJ1-1 NA TRBV11-2 NA CASSFSGEGREAFF TGTGCCAGCAGCTTCTCAGGGGAGGGCAGGGAAGCTTTCTTT
TRBJ1-4 NA TRBV12-3/TRBV12-4 many CASSRSREKLFF TGTGCCAGCTCCCGTTCAAGGGAAAAACTGTTTTTT
TRBJ2-2 NA TRBV20-1 many CSARAIGNTGELFF TGCAGTGCTAGAGCGATAGGGAACACCGGGGAGCTGTTTTTT
TRBJ2-3 NA TRBV12-3/TRBV12-4 many CASSLAGNTQYF TGTGCCAGCAGTTTAGCAGGGAATACGCAGTATTTT
TRBJ1-4 NA TRBV6-6 NA CASSYSVEKLFF TGTGCCAGCAGTTACTCGGTGGAAAAACTGTTTTTT
TRBJ1-2 NA TRBV20-1 many CSAPGTLSNYGYTF TGCAGTGCTCCCGGGACACTTTCAAACTATGGCTACACCTTC
TRBJ2-1 TRBD2 TRBV20-1 many CSGTSGAEREQFF TGCAGTGGGACTAGCGGGGCGGAAAGAGAGCAGTTCTTC
TRBJ1-1 NA TRBV18 NA CASSPANTEASF TGTGCCAGCTCACCCGCCAACACTGAAGCTTCCTTT
TRBJ1-1 TRBD1 TRBV5-1 many CASSLGDRGRNPNTEAFF TGCGCCAGCAGCTTGGGGGACAGGGGGAGAAACCCGAACACTGAAGCTTTCTTT
TRBJ2-2 NA TRBV5-1 many CASSLSQAGELFF TGCGCCAGCAGCTTGTCGCAGGCCGGGGAGCTGTTTTTT
TRBJ2-3 NA TRBV24-1 NA CATSDPTGRGADTQYF TGTGCCACCAGTGACCCGACAGGCAGAGGGGCAGATACGCAGTATTTT
TRBJ1-2 NA TRBV20-1 many CSVARDAYGYTF TGCAGTGTCGCCCGGGACGCCTATGGCTACACCTTC
TRBJ1-4 NA TRBV7-8 many CASTHRTANEKLFF TGTGCCAGCACGCACAGGACAGCTAATGAAAAACTGTTTTTT
TRBJ2-2 TRBD2 TRBV12-3/TRBV12-4 NA CAIRLAGNTGELFF TGTGCCATTCGACTAGCGGGGAACACCGGGGAGCTGTTTTTT
TRBJ2-5 NA TRBV12-3/TRBV12-4 many CASYLYQETQYF TGTGCCTCGTACCTGTACCAAGAGACCCAGTACTTC
TRBJ2-3 NA TRBV9 many CASSQDAGLRYTDTQYF TGTGCCAGCAGCCAAGATGCCGGGCTCCGTTACACAGATACGCAGTATTTT
TRBJ2-1 NA TRBV15 many CATGQKTKNYNEQFF TGTGCCACCGGCCAGAAGACAAAGAACTACAATGAGCAGTTCTTC
TRBJ2-3 NA TRBV9 many CASSLREEGTDTQYF TGTGCCAGCAGCCTCCGAGAGGAAGGCACAGATACGCAGTATTTT
TRBJ2-3 NA TRBV12-3/TRBV12-4 many CASSFLGGADTQYF TGTGCCAGCAGTTTTTTGGGCGGTGCGGATACGCAGTATTTT
TRBJ2-1 NA TRBV28 many CASSPTADSYNEQFF TGTGCCAGCAGTCCGACAGCAGACTCCTACAATGAGCAGTTCTTC
TRBJ2-1 NA TRBV18 many CASSPMKGMGNEQFF TGTGCCAGCTCACCAATGAAGGGGATGGGCAATGAGCAGTTCTTC
TRBJ2-7 NA TRBV7-9 NA CAVVLNYEQYF TGTGCCGTCGTTTTGAACTACGAGCAGTACTTC
TRBJ2-2 NA TRBV7-6 many CASSSGVRDTGELFF TGTGCCAGCAGCTCCGGCGTAAGGGACACCGGGGAGCTGTTTTTT
TRBJ1-1 NA TRBV20-1 few CSARFTTAMNTEAFF TGCAGTGCTAGATTCACGACGGCAATGAACACTGAAGCTTTCTTT
TRBJ1-2 NA TRBV9 many CASSTAYGYTF TGTGCCAGCAGCACCGCCTATGGCTACACCTTC
TRBJ2-3 TRBD2 TRBV20-1 NA CSGRFKREGSDTQYF TGCAGTGGCCGATTTAAGCGGGAGGGCTCAGATACGCAGTATTTT
TRBJ2-1 TRBD2 TRBV30 many CAVLTSVYNEQFF TGTGCCGTCCTTACTAGCGTGTACAATGAGCAGTTCTTC
TRBJ2-3 NA TRBV12-3/TRBV12-4 many CASRGRTPGWTDTQYF TGTGCCAGCAGGGGAAGGACGCCCGGATGGACAGATACGCAGTATTTT
TRBJ2-7 NA TRBV10-3 many CAISESGYEQYF TGTGCCATCAGTGAATCGGGTTACGAGCAGTACTTC
TRBJ2-1 TRBD1 TRBV7-2 many CASSPLGTVTYNEQFF TGTGCCAGCAGCCCTTTGGGGACAGTGACCTACAATGAGCAGTTCTTC
TRBJ2-3 TRBD2 TRBV10-3 many CAIRGFLADGTDTQYF TGTGCCATCAGGGGCTTCCTAGCGGACGGAACAGATACGCAGTATTTT
TRBJ1-5 NA TRBV10-3 many CAISESEDAQPQHF TGTGCCATCAGTGAGTCCGAGGACGCTCAGCCCCAGCATTTT
TRBJ2-6 NA TRBV5-8 many CASSLRDSGANVLTF TGTGCCAGCAGCTTGCGAGACTCTGGGGCCAACGTCCTGACTTTC
TRBJ1-2 TRBD1 TRBV5-5 many CASSLVQGYGYTF TGTGCCAGCAGCTTGGTACAGGGGTATGGCTACACCTTC
TRBJ2-4 NA TRBV7-2 many CASSLGVMNIQYF TGTGCCAGCAGCTTAGGGGTCATGAACATTCAGTACTTC
TRBJ2-3 TRBD1 TRBV5-1 many CASSFQGAGDTQYF TGCGCCAGCAGCTTCCAGGGGGCCGGGGATACGCAGTATTTT
TRBJ2-3 NA TRBV28 many CASSLSSTDTQYF TGTGCCAGCAGTTTATCTAGCACAGATACGCAGTATTTT
TRBJ2-7 NA TRBV30 many CAWSPDSYEQYF TGTGCCTGGAGTCCGGACAGCTACGAGCAGTACTTC
TRBJ1-1 NA TRBV24-1 many CATSDPRYTEAFF TGTGCCACCAGTGACCCCCGGTACACTGAAGCTTTCTTT
TRBJ1-1 NA TRBV20-1 many CSARFMNTEAFF TGCAGTGCTAGGTTCATGAACACTGAAGCTTTCTTT
TRBJ2-2 NA TRBV12-3/TRBV12-4 many CASHNRGRPNTGELFF TGTGCCAGCCATAACCGGGGCAGACCGAACACCGGGGAGCTGTTTTTT